This T cell receptor beta chain was sequenced during a study of CD8 T cells in ankylosing spondylitis. Libraries of TCR beta came from quantitative 5'-RACE with molecular barcodes. One entry per CDR3 protein, called by TCRdb with MiXCR from the 5' RACE reads. The sample lists about 240,000 distinct CDR3 sequences; 20% to 30% were seen once. Germline assignment: CDR1 SGHAT and CDR2 FQNNGV. This CDR3 spans 13 amino acids. V lost 0 bases to trimming and J lost 5 bases, with 4 bases between them. At least ten counts were recorded for this clonotype. Its antigen is currently unknown. Study results and limitations: Reactive arthritis synovial fluid and blood were previously reported to contain some motif variants. Reportedly, disease-linked clones are significantly enriched in ankylosing spondylitis patients' matched synovial fluid. Characteristic, it appeared, of ankylosing spondylitis blood was a TCR beta motif of eight highly homologous variants.

The sample consisted of blood, either unsorted or a sorted T cell fraction (not recorded which). The gene calls are TRBV11-2 and TRBJ2-2; unclear D gene. This sequence was found in a male donor with ankylosing spondylitis or in good health (not recorded which). CDR3 in DNA: TGTGCCAGCAGCTTAGATTGGACCGGGGAGCTGTTTTTT. It yields the protein CASSLDWTGELFF.